This TCR beta chain was identified during a study of blood T cell repertoires in COVID-19. Clones were read by immunoSEQ multiplex PCR, and TCRdb kept only the in-frame ones, dropping some. Of roughly 140,000 clones listed, approximately 86% are singletons. Germline-derived CDR1 and CDR2 are KGHDR and SFDVKD. Losses at the gene ends were 3 bases for V and 10 bases for J; bases not matched to a gene: 13. The CDR3 length is 16 residues. The sample consisted of peripheral blood. The rearrangement links TRBV24-1 to TRBJ2-1, with 8 bases identical to TRBD2. The clonotype comes from a man in his sixties or seventies with acute or convalescent COVID-19. CDR3 protein: CATSDPPREGQVEQFF. CDR3 nucleotide sequence: TGTGCCACCAGTGATCCCCCCCGGGAGGGCCAGGTCGAGCAGTTCTTC.